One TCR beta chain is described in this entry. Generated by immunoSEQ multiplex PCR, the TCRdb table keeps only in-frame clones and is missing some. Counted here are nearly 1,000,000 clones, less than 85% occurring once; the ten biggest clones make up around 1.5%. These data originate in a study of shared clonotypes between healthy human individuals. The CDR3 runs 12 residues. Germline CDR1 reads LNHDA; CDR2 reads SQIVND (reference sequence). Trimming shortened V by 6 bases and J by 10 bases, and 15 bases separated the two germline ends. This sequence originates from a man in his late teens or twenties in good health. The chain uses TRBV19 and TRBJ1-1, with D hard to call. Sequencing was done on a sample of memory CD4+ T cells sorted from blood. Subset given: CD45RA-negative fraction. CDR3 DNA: TGTGCCAGTAGCCCCGGTGCCAACCGAGCTTTCTTT. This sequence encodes CASSPGANRAFF. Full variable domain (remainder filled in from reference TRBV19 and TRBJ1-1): DGGITQSPKYLFRKEGQNVTLSCEQNLNHDAMYWYRQDPGQGLRLIYYSQIVNDFQKGDIAEGYSVSREKKESFPLTVTSAQKNPTAFYLCASSPGANRAFFGQGTRLTVV.